This T cell receptor (beta chain) was sequenced during a study of OX40 agonist ivuxolimab in advanced cancers. For the study at large: Patients received ivuxolimab, an intravenous treatment, every 2 weeks at 0.01 to 10 mg/kg.

V was trimmed by 0 bases and J by 4 bases, leaving 13 bases between them. The CDR3 is 15 amino acids. Germline lookup yields CDR1 SGDLS and CDR2 YYNGEE. The data were produced by immunoSEQ multiplex PCR, yet TCRdb's version contains in-frame clones alone and is incomplete. The sample shows around 70,000 clones, about 84% of them seen only once. Concerning this clone itself: Antigen: not known.

General observations from the study: Low levels of normalized T-cell clonal expansion also appeared in some nonresponders. In the 0.1-3.0 mg/kg groups, partial responders showed among the lowest expansion.

The source is an adult with an advanced solid tumor such as melanoma, head and neck, liver or kidney cancer. The chain couples TRBV9 to TRBJ1-1; D is possibly TRBD1 (6 bases). The sequences come from CD4+ or CD8+ T cells sorted from blood, collected in a trial of the OX40 agonist ivuxolimab. CDR3 nucleotide sequence: TGTGCCAGCAGCGTAGATCCCGCAGGGGCCACTGAAGCTTTCTTT. Its protein product is CASSVDPAGATEAFF.